The clone carrying this T cell receptor beta chain was recorded at least ten times. Its antigen is undetermined. The sample belongs to a study of post-analysis software for immune sequencing data. Study observations and caveats: Controls showed lower frequencies than patients for a few TRBV segments, and TRBV5-6, TRBV5-1 and TRBV20-1 were among these.

CDR3 length equals 13 residues. The V and J ends lost 0 bases and 4 bases respectively, with 5 bases between them. Germline V gene lookup returns CDR1 MNHNY and CDR2 SVGAGI (reference sequence). Tagging with unique molecular identifiers was a feature of the TCR beta cDNA libraries. TCRdb used MiXCR to reprocess the PCR reads, holding one entry per CDR3 protein. The data hold 160,000 or so distinct CDR3 sequences, with about 36% observed a single time. V is TRBV6-6 and J is TRBJ2-3; unclear D gene. The material was blood, obtained after autologous hematopoietic stem cell transplantation. This clonotype was obtained from a girl under 18 with multiple sclerosis. The CDR3 nucleotides are TGTGCCAGCAGTTACTCGATGGCAGATACGCAGTATTTT. It is translated as CASSYSMADTQYF.